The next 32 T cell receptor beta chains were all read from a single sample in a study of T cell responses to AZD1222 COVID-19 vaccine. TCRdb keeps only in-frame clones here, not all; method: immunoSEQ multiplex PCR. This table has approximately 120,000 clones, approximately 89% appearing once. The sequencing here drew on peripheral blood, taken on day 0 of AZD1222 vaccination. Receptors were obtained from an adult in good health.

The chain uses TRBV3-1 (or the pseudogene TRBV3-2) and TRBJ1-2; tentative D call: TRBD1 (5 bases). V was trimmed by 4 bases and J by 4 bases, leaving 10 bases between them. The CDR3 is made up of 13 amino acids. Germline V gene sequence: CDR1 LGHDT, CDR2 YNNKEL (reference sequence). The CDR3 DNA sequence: TGTGCCAGCAGCCCCAGTGGGACCTATGGCTACACCTTC. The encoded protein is CASSPSGTYGYTF.

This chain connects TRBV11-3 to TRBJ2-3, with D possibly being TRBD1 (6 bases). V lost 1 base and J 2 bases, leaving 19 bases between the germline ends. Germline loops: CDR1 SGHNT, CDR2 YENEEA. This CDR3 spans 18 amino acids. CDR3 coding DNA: TGTGCCAGCAGCTTAGGCGAATTCACAGGGCCCAACACAGATACGCAGTATTTT. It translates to CASSLGEFTGPNTDTQYF.

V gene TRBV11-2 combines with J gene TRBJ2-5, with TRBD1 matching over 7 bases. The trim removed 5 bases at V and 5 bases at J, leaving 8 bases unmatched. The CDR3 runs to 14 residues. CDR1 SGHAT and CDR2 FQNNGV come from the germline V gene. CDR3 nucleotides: TGTGCCAGCAGCCCGACAGGGCAGGGGGAGACCCAGTACTTC. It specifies CASSPTGQGETQYF.

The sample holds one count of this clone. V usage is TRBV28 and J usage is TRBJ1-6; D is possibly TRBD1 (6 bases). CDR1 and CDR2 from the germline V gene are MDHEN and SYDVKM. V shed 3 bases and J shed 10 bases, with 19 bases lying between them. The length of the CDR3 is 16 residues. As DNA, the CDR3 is TGTGCCAGCAGTTTGCCAGACAGTGAGGGGGGATCACCCCTCCACTTT. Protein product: CASSLPDSEGGSPLHF. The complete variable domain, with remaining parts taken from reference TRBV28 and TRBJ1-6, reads DVKVTQSSRYLVKRTGEKVFLECVQDMDHENMFWYRQDPGLGLRLIYFSYDVKMKEKGDIPEGYSVSREKKERFSLILESASTNQTSMYLCASSLPDSEGGSPLHFGNGTRLTVT.

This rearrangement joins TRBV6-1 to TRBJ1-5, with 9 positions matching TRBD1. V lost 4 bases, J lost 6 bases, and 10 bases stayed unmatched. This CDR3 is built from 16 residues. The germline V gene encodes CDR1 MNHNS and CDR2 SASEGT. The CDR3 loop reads CASSGRDRDNRQPQHF. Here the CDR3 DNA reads TGTGCCAGCAGTGGACGGGACAGGGATAATCGTCAGCCCCAGCATTTT.

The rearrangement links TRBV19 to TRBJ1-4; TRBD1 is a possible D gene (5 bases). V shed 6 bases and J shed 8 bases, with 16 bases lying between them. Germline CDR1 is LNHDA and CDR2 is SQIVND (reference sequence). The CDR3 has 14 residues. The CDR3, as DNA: TGTGCCAGTAGAGACCGGGACGTAGAGGAAAAACTGTTTTTT. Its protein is CASRDRDVEEKLFF.

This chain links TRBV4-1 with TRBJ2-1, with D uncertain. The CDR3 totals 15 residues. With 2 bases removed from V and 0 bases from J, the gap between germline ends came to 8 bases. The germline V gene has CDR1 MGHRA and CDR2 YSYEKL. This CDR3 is CASSQLEFSYNEQFF. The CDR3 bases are TGCGCCAGCAGCCAACTAGAGTTCTCCTACAATGAGCAGTTCTTC.

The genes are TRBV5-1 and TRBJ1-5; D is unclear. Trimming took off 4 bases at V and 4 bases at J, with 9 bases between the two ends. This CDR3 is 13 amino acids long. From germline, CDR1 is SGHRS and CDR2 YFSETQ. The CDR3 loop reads CASSAGQNQPQHF. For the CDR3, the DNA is TGCGCCAGCAGCGCCGGTCAGAATCAGCCCCAGCATTTT.

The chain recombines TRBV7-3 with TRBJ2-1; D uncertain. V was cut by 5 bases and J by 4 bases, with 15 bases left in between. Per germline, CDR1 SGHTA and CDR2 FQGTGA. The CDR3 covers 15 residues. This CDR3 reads CASSPLLGPYNEQFF. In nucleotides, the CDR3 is TGTGCCAGCAGCCCACTCCTAGGGCCGTACAATGAGCAGTTCTTC.

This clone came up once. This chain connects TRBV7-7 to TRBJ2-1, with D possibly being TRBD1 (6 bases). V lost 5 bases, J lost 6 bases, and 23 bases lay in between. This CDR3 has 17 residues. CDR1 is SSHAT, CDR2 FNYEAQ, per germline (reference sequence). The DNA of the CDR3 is TGTGCCAGCAGCCTGGCCGAGGAGGACAGACCGATCAATGAGCAGTTCTTC. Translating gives CASSLAEEDRPINEQFF.

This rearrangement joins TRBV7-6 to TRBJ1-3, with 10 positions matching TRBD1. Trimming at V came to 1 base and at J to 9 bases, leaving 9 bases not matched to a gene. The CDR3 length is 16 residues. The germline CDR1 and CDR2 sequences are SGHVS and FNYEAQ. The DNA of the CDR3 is TGTGCCAGCAGCTTAGGATCCGGGACAGGGGTCTTCACCATATATTTT. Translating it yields CASSLGSGTGVFTIYF.

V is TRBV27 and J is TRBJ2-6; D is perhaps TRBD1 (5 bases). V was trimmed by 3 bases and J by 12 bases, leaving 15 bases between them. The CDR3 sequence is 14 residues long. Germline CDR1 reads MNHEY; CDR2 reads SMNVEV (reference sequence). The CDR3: CASSFRAAFSVLTF. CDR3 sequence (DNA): TGTGCCAGCAGTTTCAGGGCGGCTTTCAGCGTCCTGACTTTC.

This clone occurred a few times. As DNA, the CDR3 is TGTGCTAGTGGTCCACAGAACCACCGGAACACTGAAGCTTTCTTT. It specifies CASGPQNHRNTEAFF. The rearrangement links TRBV12-5 to TRBJ1-1; no clear D. V was cut by 5 bases and J by 1 base, with 14 bases left in between. Germline CDR1 and CDR2: LGHNT and FRNRAP. The CDR3 runs 15 residues.

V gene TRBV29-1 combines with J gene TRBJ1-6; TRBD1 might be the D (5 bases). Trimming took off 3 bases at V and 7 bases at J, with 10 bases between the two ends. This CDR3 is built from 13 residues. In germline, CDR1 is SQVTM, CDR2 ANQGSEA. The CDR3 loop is CSVEAGPNSPLHF. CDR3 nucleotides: TGCAGCGTTGAGGCAGGGCCCAATTCACCCCTCCACTTT.

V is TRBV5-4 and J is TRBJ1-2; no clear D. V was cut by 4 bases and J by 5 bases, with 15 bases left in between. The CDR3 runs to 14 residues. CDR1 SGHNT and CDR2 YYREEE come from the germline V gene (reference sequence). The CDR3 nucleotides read TGTGCCAGCAGCCCAAGCCTTAATTGGTATGGCTACACCTTC. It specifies CASSPSLNWYGYTF.

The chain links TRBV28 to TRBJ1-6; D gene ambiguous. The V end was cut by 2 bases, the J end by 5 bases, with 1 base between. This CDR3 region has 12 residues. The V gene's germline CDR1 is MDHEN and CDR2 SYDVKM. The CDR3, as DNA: TGTGCCAGCAGTTTAAATAATTCACCCCTCCACTTT. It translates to CASSLNNSPLHF.

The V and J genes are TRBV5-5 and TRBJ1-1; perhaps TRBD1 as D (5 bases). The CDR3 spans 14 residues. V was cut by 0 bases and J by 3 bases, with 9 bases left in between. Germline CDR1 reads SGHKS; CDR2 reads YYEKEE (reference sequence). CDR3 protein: CASSLVGGDTEAFF. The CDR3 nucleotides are TGTGCCAGCAGCTTGGTGGGGGGTGACACTGAAGCTTTCTTT.

The DNA of the CDR3 is TGCGCCAGCAGCCCCGTGGAGGGAAACGAAAAACTGTTTTTT. It yields the protein CASSPVEGNEKLFF. The rearrangement uses TRBV5-1 and TRBJ1-4, with D unresolved. Germline V gene lookup returns CDR1 SGHRS and CDR2 YFSETQ. CDR3 length: 14 residues. Trimming took off 4 bases at V and 8 bases at J, with 15 bases between the two ends.

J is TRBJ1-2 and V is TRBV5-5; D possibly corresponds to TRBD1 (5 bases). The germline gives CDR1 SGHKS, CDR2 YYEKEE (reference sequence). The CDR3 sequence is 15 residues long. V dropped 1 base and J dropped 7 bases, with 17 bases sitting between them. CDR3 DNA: TGTGCCAGCAGCTTGTTTCTGCAGGGCCCCGGTGGCTACACCTTC. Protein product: CASSLFLQGPGGYTF.

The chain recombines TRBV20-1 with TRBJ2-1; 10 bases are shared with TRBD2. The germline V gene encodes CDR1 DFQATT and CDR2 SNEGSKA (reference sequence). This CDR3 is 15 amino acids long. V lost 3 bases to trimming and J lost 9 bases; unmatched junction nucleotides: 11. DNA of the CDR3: TGCAGTGCTAGTACTGCTAGCGGGAGTGTGGGTGAGCAGTTCTTC. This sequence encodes CSASTASGSVGEQFF.

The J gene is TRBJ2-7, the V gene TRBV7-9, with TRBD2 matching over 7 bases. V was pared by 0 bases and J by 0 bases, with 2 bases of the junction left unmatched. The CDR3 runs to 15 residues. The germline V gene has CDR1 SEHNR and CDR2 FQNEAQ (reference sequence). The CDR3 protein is CASSLAGGSSYEQYF. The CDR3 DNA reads TGTGCCAGCAGCTTAGCGGGAGGGAGCTCCTACGAGCAGTACTTC.

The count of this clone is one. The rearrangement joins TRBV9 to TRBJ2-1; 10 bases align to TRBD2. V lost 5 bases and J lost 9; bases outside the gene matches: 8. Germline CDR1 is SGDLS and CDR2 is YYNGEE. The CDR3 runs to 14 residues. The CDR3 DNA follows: TGTGCCAGCAGAAGGAGCGGGGGGGCGAGTGAGCAGTTCTTC. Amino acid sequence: CASRRSGGASEQFF. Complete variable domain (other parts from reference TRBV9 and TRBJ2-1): DSGVTQTPKHLITATGQRVTLRCSPRSGDLSVYWYQQSLDQGLQFLIQYYNGEERAKGNILERFSAQQFPDLHSELNLSSLELGDSALYFCASRRSGGASEQFFGPGTRLTVL.

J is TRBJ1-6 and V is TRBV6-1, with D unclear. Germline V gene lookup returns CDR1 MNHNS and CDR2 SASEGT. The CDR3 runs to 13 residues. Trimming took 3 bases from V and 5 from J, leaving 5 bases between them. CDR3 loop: CASSEANNSPLHF. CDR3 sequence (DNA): TGTGCCAGCAGTGAGGCAAATAATTCACCCCTCCACTTT.

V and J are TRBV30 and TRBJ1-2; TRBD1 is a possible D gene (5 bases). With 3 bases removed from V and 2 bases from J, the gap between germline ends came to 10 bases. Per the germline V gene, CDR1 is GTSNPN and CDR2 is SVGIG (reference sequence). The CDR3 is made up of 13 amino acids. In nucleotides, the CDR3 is TGTGCCTGGAGCGGGGGGGGGAACTATGGCTACACCTTC. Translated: CAWSGGGNYGYTF.

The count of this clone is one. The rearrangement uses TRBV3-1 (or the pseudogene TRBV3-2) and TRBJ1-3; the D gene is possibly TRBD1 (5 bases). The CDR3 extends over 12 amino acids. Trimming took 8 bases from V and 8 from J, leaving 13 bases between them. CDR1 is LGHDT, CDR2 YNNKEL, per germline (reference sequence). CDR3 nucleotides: TGTGCCAGCGGGCCGGGGGGACACACCATATATTTT. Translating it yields CASGPGGHTIYF.

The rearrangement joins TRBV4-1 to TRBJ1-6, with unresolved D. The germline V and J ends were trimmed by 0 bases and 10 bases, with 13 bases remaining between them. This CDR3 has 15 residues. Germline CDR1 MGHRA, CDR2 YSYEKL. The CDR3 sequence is CASSQDSGPESPLHF. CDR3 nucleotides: TGCGCCAGCAGCCAAGATAGTGGACCGGAATCACCCCTCCACTTT.

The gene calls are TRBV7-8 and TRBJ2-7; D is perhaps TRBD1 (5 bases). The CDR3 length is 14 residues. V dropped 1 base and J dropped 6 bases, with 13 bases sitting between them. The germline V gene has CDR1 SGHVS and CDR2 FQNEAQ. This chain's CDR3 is CASSLEVIGAEQYF. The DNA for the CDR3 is TGTGCCAGCAGCTTAGAAGTTATAGGGGCCGAGCAGTACTTC.

The CDR3: CARLRANEKLFF. The CDR3 nucleotides read TGCGCCCGTCTCAGGGCTAATGAAAAACTGTTTTTT. V is TRBV10-1 and J is TRBJ1-4; tentatively, D is TRBD1 (5 bases). The germline V gene encodes CDR1 WNHNN and CDR2 SYGVQD (reference sequence). V was trimmed by 11 bases and J by 3 bases, leaving 10 bases between them. The length of the CDR3 is 12 residues.

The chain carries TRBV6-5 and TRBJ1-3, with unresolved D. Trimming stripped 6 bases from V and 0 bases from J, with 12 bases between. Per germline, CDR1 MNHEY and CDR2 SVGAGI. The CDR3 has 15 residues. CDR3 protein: CASRLSVLSGNTIYF. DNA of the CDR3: TGTGCCAGCAGACTCAGCGTTCTCTCTGGAAACACCATATATTTT.

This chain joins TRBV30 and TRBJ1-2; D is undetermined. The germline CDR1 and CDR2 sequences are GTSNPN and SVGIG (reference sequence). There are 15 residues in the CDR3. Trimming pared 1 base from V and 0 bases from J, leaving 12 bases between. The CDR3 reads CAWSDFPRANYGYTF. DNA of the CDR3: TGTGCCTGGAGTGACTTTCCCCGAGCTAACTATGGCTACACCTTC.

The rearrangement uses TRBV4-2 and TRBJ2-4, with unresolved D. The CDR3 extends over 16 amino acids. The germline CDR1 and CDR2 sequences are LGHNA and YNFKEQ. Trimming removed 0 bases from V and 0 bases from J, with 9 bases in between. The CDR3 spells CASSQDLGIAKNIQYF. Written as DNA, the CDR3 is TGTGCCAGCAGCCAAGATTTAGGAATAGCCAAAAACATTCAGTACTTC.

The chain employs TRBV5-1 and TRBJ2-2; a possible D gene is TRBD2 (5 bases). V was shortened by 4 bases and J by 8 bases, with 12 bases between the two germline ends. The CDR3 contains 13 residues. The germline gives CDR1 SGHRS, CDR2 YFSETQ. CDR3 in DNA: TGCGCCAGCAGCCTCTCAGCGGAGGGGGAGCTGTTTTTT. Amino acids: CASSLSAEGELFF.